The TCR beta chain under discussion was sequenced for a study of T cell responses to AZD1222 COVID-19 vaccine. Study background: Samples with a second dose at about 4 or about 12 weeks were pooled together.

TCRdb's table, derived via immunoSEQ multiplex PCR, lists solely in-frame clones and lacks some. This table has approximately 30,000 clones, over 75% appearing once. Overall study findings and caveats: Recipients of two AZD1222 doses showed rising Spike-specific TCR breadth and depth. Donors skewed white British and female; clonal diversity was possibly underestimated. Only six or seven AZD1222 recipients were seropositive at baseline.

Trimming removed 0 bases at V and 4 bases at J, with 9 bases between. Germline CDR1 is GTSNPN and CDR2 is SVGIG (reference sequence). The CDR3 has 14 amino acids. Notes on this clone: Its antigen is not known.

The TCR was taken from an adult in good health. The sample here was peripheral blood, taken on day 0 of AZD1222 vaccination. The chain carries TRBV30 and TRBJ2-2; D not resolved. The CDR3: CAWSVLVGTGELFF. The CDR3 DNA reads TGTGCCTGGAGTGTATTGGTGGGCACCGGGGAGCTGTTTTTT. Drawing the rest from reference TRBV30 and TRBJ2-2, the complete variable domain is SQTIHQWPATLVQPVGSPLSLECTVEGTSNPNLYWYRQAAGRGLQLLFYSVGIGQISSEVPQNLSASRPQDRQFILSSKKLLLSDSGFYLCAWSVLVGTGELFFGEGSRLTVL.